This TCR beta chain was obtained from a study of blood T cell repertoires in COVID-19. CDR1 and CDR2 from the germline V gene are SGHTA and FQGTGA. CDR3 size: 20 residues. V lost 5 bases, J lost 1 base, and 30 bases lay in between. The cohort comprised adults aged about 18 to 100 years residing in approximately 25 US areas. Libraries were prepared by immunoSEQ multiplex PCR; TCRdb keeps only in-frame clonotypes and omits some of them. This sample has fewer than 350,000 clones; about 89% occur once, and the top ten carry approximately 4.7%. The origin of this receptor is a man aged 55 to 70 who had recovered from COVID-19. Sequencing was carried out using PBMCs or T cells enriched from blood (not recorded which). The chain employs TRBV7-3 and TRBJ2-7, with D perhaps TRBD1 (6 bases). CDR3 nucleotide sequence: TGTGCCAGCAGCAGAGGGGGTGCGGACTCAGAGGAGGAATTTTCCTACGAGCAGTACTTC. It translates to CASSRGGADSEEEFSYEQYF.